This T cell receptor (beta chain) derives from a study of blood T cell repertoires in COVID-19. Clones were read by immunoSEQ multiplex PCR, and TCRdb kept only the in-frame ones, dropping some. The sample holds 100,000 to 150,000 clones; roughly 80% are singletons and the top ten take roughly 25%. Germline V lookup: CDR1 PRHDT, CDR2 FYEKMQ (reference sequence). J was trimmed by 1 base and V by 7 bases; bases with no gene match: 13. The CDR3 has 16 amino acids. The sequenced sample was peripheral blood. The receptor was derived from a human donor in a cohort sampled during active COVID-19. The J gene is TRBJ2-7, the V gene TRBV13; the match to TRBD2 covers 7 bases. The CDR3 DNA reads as TGTGCCAGCATCTTGGGTGTGGCTAGCGGATCCTACGAGCAGTACTTC. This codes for CASILGVASGSYEQYF.